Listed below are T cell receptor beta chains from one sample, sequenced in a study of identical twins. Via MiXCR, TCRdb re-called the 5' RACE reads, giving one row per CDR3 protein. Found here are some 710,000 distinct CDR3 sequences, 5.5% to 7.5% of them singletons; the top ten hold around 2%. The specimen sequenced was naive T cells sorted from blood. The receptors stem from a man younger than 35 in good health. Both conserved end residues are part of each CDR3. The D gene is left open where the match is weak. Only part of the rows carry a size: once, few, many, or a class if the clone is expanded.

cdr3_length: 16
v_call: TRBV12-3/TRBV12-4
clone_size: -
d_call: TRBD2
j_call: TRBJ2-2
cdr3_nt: TGTGCCAGCAGTTTTTGGGGGCTAGCGGGGACCGGGGAGCTGTTTTTT
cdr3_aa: CASSFWGLAGTGELFF

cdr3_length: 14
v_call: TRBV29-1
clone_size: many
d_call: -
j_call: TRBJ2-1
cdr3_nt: TGCAGCGTGACTAATCGGGGTACCTACAATGAGCAGTTCTTC
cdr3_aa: CSVTNRGTYNEQFF

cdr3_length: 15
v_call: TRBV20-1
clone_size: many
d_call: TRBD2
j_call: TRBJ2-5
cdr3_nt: TGCAGTGCAACTAGCGGGAGCGATATTTGGGAGACCCAGTACTTC
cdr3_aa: CSATSGSDIWETQYF

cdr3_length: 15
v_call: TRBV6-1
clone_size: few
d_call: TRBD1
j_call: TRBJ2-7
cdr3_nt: TGTGCCAGCAGTCCATCCGGGACAGGGTCCCACGAGCAGTACTTC
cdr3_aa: CASSPSGTGSHEQYF

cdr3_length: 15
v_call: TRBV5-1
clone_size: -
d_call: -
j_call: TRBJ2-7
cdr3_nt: TGCGCCAGCAGCCTCCTCCCCGACAGTTTCTACGAGCAGTACTTC
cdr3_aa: CASSLLPDSFYEQYF

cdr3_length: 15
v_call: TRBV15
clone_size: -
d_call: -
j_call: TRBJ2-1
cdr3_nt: TGTGCCACCAGCAGGGGTCTGAACTCCTACAATGAGCAGTTCTTC
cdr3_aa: CATSRGLNSYNEQFF

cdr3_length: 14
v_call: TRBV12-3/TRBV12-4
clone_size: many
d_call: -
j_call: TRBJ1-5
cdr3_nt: TGTGCCAGCAGTACGGCGGGAAGTCTTCAGCCCCAGCATTTT
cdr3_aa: CASSTAGSLQPQHF

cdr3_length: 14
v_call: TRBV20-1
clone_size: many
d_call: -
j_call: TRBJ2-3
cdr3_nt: TGCAGTGCTATACTTCTACCGAACTTAGATACGCAGTATTTT
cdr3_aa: CSAILLPNLDTQYF

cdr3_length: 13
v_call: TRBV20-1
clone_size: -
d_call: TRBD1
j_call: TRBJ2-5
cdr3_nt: TGCAGTGCCCTTGGGACAGCCCAAGAGACCCAGTACTTC
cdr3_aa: CSALGTAQETQYF

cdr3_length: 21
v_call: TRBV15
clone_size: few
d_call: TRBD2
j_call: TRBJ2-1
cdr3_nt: TGTGCCACCAGCAGCCTACCGGGCAGACTTGGGAGCGGGAGGGCCCTATATGAGCAGTTCTTC
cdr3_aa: CATSSLPGRLGSGRALYEQFF

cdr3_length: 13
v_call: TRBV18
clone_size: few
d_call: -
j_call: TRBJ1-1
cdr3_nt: TGTGCCAGCTCATCCGGGATCGGGACTGAAGCTTTCTTT
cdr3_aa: CASSSGIGTEAFF

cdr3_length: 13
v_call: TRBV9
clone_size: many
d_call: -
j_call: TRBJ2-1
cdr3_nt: TGTGCCAGCAGCTCCAGCCCCACGAATGAGCAGTTCTTC
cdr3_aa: CASSSSPTNEQFF

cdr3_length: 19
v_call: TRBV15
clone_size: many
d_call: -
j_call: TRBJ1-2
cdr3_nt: TGTGCCACCAGCAGAGATCTGGGGGCAGGGGAAGAGGGTGAGGATGGCTACACCTTC
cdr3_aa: CATSRDLGAGEEGEDGYTF

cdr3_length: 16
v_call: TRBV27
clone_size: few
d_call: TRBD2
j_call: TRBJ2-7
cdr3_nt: TGTGCCAGCAGTTTACTCGGGACTAGCGGGCATTACGAGCAGTACTTC
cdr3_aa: CASSLLGTSGHYEQYF

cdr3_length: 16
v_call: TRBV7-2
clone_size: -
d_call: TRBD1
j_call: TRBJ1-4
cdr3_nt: TGTGCCAGCAGCCTACGCCAGGGGGCAACTAATGAAAAACTGTTTTTT
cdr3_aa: CASSLRQGATNEKLFF

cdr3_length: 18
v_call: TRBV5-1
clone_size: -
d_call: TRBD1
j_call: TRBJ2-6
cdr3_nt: TGCGCCAGCAGCTCTCGGGACAGGGCCATCTCTGGGGCCAACGTCCTGACTTTC
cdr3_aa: CASSSRDRAISGANVLTF

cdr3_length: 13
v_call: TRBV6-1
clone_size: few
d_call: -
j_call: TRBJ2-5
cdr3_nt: TGTGCCAGCGCGAGGGGGTTTGGAGAGACCCAGTACTTC
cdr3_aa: CASARGFGETQYF

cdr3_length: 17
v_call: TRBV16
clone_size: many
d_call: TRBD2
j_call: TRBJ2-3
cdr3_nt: TGTGCCAGCAGCCAAGATGGTCTAGCGGGACCCACAGATACGCAGTATTTT
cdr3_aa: CASSQDGLAGPTDTQYF

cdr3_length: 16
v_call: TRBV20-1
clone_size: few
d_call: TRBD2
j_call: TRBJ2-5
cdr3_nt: TGCAGTGCCAAACCCACTAGCGGGAGCGATCAAGAGACCCAGTACTTC
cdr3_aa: CSAKPTSGSDQETQYF

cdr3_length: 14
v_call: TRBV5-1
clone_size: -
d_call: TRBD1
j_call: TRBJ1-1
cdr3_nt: TGCGCCAGCAGCTTGGAGGCAGGGGGCACTGAAGCTTTCTTT
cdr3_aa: CASSLEAGGTEAFF

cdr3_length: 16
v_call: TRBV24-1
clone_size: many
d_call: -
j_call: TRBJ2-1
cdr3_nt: TGTGCCACCAGTGATTCGGGCAGCGCCTCCTACAATGAGCAGTTCTTC
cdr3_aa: CATSDSGSASYNEQFF

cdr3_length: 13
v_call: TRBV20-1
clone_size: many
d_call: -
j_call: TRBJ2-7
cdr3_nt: TGCAGTGCTAGAAGACTAGGGGCCTACGAGCAGTACTTC
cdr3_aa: CSARRLGAYEQYF

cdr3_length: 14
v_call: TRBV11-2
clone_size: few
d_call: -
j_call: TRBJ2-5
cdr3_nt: TGTGCCAGCAGCTTATCACACCGGAGGGAGACCCAGTACTTC
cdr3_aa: CASSLSHRRETQYF

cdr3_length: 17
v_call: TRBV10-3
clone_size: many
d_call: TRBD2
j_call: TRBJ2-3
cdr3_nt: TGTGCCATCAGCGAACCCACTAGCGGGCCTACTGGAGATACGCAGTATTTT
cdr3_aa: CAISEPTSGPTGDTQYF

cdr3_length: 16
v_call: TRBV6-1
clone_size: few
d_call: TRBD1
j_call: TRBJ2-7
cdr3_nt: TGTGCCAGCAGTGAAAGGACTTCCGGACAGGGTCTCGAGCAGTACTTC
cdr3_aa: CASSERTSGQGLEQYF

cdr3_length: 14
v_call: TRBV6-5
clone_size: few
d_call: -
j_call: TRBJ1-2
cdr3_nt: TGTGCCAGCAGTTCAAAGCGGTCTGACTATGGCTACACCTTC
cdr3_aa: CASSSKRSDYGYTF

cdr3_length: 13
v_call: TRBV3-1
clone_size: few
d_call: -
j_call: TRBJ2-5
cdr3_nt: TGTGCCAGCAGCCAAGGACTAGTTGGTACCCAGTACTTC
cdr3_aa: CASSQGLVGTQYF